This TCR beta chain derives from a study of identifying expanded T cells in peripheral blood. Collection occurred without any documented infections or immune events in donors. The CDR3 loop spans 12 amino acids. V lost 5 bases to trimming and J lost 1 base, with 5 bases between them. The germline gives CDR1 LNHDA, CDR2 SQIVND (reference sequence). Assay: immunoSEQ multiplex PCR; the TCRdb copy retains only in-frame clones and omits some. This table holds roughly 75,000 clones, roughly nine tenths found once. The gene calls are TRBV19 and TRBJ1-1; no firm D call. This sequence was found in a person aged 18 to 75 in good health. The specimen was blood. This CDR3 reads CASSSTNTEAFF. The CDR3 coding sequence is TGTGCCAGTAGTTCGACGAACACTGAAGCTTTCTTT.